One sample yielded the 24 T cell receptor beta chains listed below, sequenced in a study of T-cell reconstitution after alpha-beta-depleted transplantation in children. Using unique molecular identifiers, the investigators prepared the TCRbeta library. TCRdb re-derived calls from the PCR reads in MiXCR, one entry per CDR3 protein. The profile shows 44,000 or so distinct CDR3 sequences, 7.5% to 10% of them singletons. The material sequenced was PBMCs, mostly from graft donor cells, taken 60 days after TCRalphabeta/CD19-depleted stem cell transplant. All receptors come from a male patient aged 2 to 9 who had a stem cell transplant for chronic granulomatous disease, so the T cells may come from the graft donor.

A few counts support this clonotype. V usage is TRBV20-1 and J usage is TRBJ2-3; D is perhaps TRBD2 (6 bases). The V end was cut by 1 base, the J end by 0 bases, with 17 bases between. The CDR3 has 17 amino acids. CDR1 and CDR2 (germline): DFQATT, SNEGSKA (reference sequence). CDR3 sequence (DNA): TGCAGTGCTAGAGGGGGTCGACTAGGATGGAGCACAGATACGCAGTATTTT. It translates to CSARGGRLGWSTDTQYF.

The chain has TRBV6-1 and TRBJ1-1; D remains ambiguous. V shed 7 bases and J shed 0 bases, with 15 bases lying between them. CDR1 is MNHNS and CDR2 is SASEGT in the germline V gene. The CDR3 covers 15 residues. For the CDR3, the DNA is TGTGCCAGCATTGGAGGTGGCCAAATGAACACTGAAGCTTTCTTT. This codes for CASIGGGQMNTEAFF.

This clonotype was picked up many times. V usage is TRBV5-6 and J usage is TRBJ1-6; 10 bases are shared with TRBD1. The CDR3 runs 15 residues. Germline CDR1 is SGHDT and CDR2 is YYEEEE. J lost 9 bases, V lost 1 base, and 4 bases had no gene match. The CDR3 here is CASSLSGTGVSPLHF. The CDR3 DNA is TGTGCCAGCAGCTTGTCGGGGACAGGGGTTTCACCCCTCCACTTT.

There are many counts of this clonotype. V usage is TRBV27 and J usage is TRBJ2-1; a possible D gene is TRBD2 (6 bases). Germline-derived CDR1 and CDR2 are MNHEY and SMNVEV (reference sequence). Trimming shortened V by 6 bases and J by 0 bases, and 12 bases separated the two germline ends. The CDR3 length is 15 residues. The CDR3 DNA follows: TGTGCCAGCAGGATGACTAGGGGCTCCTACAATGAGCAGTTCTTC. Its translation is CASRMTRGSYNEQFF.

This clonotype was observed a handful of times. J is TRBJ2-1 and V is TRBV2, with 7 bases matching TRBD2. Trimming at V came to 11 bases and at J to 1 base, leaving 5 bases not matched to a gene. CDR3 length equals 13 residues. Germline values: CDR1 SNHLY, CDR2 FYNNEI. CDR3: CAGGDQSYNEQFF. The CDR3 DNA follows: TGTGCCGGGGGGGACCAGTCCTACAATGAGCAGTTCTTC.

This clonotype came up many times. At one boundary the junction diverges from the germline segment, which might be a read error. The chain combines TRBV11-2 with TRBJ2-1, with D perhaps TRBD1 or TRBD2 (5 bases each). This CDR3 spans 12 amino acids. CDR1 is SGHAT, CDR2 FQNNGV, per germline. The CDR3 is CASSFDKGRATF. In DNA, the CDR3 is TGTGCCAGCAGCTTCGATAAGGGACGAGCTACCTTC.

In its sample, this clonotype was seen many times. The chain uses TRBV20-1 and TRBJ1-2, with 7 nucleotides matching TRBD1. V was clipped by 4 bases and J by 3 bases; unmatched bases: 5. Germline V gene sequence: CDR1 DFQATT, CDR2 SNEGSKA (reference sequence). The CDR3 runs to 13 residues. The CDR3 DNA reads as TGCAGTGCTAACGACAGGGCGGACTATGGCTACACCTTC. The encoded protein is CSANDRADYGYTF.

Many counts were recorded for this clonotype. CDR3 in DNA: TGCAGTGCAAGGACAGCTAACACCGGGGAGCTGTTTTTT. Translation gives CSARTANTGELFF. The chain uses TRBV20-1 and TRBJ2-2; D might be TRBD1 (6 bases). CDR3 length equals 13 residues. Germline CDR1 is DFQATT and CDR2 is SNEGSKA (reference sequence). V was clipped by 6 bases and J by 2 bases, with 10 bases between them.

This clonotype was observed many times. The chain combines TRBV27 with TRBJ1-6; 9 bases fit TRBD1. The CDR3 is 15 residues long. Germline CDR1 and CDR2: MNHEY and SMNVEV (reference sequence). Trimming took 6 bases from V and 7 from J; bases not matched to a gene: 7. The CDR3 region is CASSPLGTGNSPLHF. In nucleotides, the CDR3 is TGTGCCAGCAGCCCACTAGGGACAGGGAATTCACCCCTCCACTTT.

At least ten counts were recorded for this clonotype. The V gene is TRBV20-1, the J gene TRBJ2-7; 9 bases fit TRBD1. The CDR3 length is 14 residues. Germline V gene sequence: CDR1 DFQATT, CDR2 SNEGSKA (reference sequence). The junction had 6 bases not matched to a gene; V was cut back by 6 bases and J by 0 bases. The CDR3 loop reads CSAWTGEISYEQYF. The CDR3 DNA reads as TGCAGTGCGTGGACAGGGGAAATCTCCTACGAGCAGTACTTC.

V usage is TRBV20-1 and J usage is TRBJ2-1; D remains ambiguous. This CDR3 spans 10 amino acids. V gave up 5 bases and J gave up 9 bases, with 8 bases separating them. CDR1 and CDR2 (germline): DFQATT, SNEGSKA (reference sequence). The CDR3 DNA follows: TGCAGTGCTGAGAAAGGTGAGCAGTTCTTC. This sequence encodes CSAEKGEQFF.

This clonotype occurred many times. The rearrangement links TRBV12-3 or TRBV12-4 to TRBJ1-5, with 7 nucleotides matching TRBD1. The length of the CDR3 is 14 residues. V lost 5 bases to trimming and J lost 3 bases; unmatched junction nucleotides: 4. In DNA, the CDR3 is TGTGCCAGCAGTAAGGGACAGAACAATCAGCCCCAGCATTTT. It specifies CASSKGQNNQPQHF.

This clonotype appeared many times. This sequence joins TRBV3-1 and TRBJ1-3, with 7 nucleotides matching TRBD1. CDR1 is LGHDT and CDR2 is YNNKEL in the germline V gene (reference sequence). J was trimmed by 0 bases and V by 4 bases; bases with no gene match: 6. There are 16 residues in the CDR3. In DNA, the CDR3 is TGTGCCAGCAGCCTCCTGACAGGGAACTCTGGAAACACCATATATTTT. Translating it yields CASSLLTGNSGNTIYF. The complete variable domain, with remaining parts taken from reference TRBV3-1 and TRBJ1-3, reads DTAVSQTPKYLVTQMGNDKSIKCEQNLGHDTMYWYKQDSKKFLKIMFSYNNKELIINETVPNRFSPKSPDKAHLNLHINSLELGDSAVYFCASSLLTGNSGNTIYFGEGSWLTVV.

This clonotype came up a few times. This chain joins TRBV27 and TRBJ1-1; 9 bases line up with TRBD1. Germline CDR1 and CDR2: MNHEY and SMNVEV (reference sequence). The CDR3 contains 13 residues. The trim removed 5 bases at V and 8 bases at J, leaving 6 bases unmatched. CDR3 in DNA: TGTGCCAGCAGTCCAAGGACAGGGGCCGAAGCTTTCTTT. Protein product: CASSPRTGAEAFF.

This clonotype showed up just a few times. The chain carries TRBV2 and TRBJ2-7; perhaps TRBD1 as D (6 bases). V lost 2 bases, J lost 6 bases, and 14 bases lay in between. Per germline, CDR1 SNHLY and CDR2 FYNNEI. There are 14 residues in the CDR3. The CDR3, as DNA: TGTGCCAGCAGTGAAAGGACAGTTACTTCCGAGCAGTACTTC. Amino acids: CASSERTVTSEQYF. The variable domain in full, with the rest retrieved from reference TRBV2 and TRBJ2-7, is EPEVTQTPSHQVTQMGQEVILRCVPISNHLYFYWYRQILGQKVEFLVSFYNNEISEKSEIFDDQFSVERPDGSNFTLKIRSTKLEDSAMYFCASSERTVTSEQYFGPGTRLTVT.

This clonotype was detected ten times or more. The CDR3 DNA reads TGTGCCAGCAGTGAATACAGGGCCAACTACAATGAGCAGTTCTTC. Translating gives CASSEYRANYNEQFF. The V call is TRBV6-1, the J call TRBJ2-1, with D possibly matching TRBD1 (6 bases). CDR1 is MNHNS, CDR2 SASEGT, per germline. CDR3 length: 15 residues. The ends were cut back, 2 bases at V and 3 bases at J, with 11 bases in the middle.

Only a few counts were recorded for this clonotype. J is TRBJ2-3 and V is TRBV24-1, with TRBD1 as a possible D gene (6 bases). The germline V gene encodes CDR1 KGHDR and CDR2 SFDVKD. The V gene lost 2 bases and the J gene lost 1 base, with 9 bases spanning the gap. The CDR3 loop spans 15 amino acids. The CDR3 DNA follows: TGTGCCACCAGTGATTGGAAGGGGGGCACAGATACGCAGTATTTT. Protein sequence: CATSDWKGGTDTQYF.

This clonotype has ten or more counts. The chain links TRBV20-1 to TRBJ2-7; maybe TRBD2 (5 bases). The CDR3 loop spans 12 amino acids. Looked up from germline, CDR1 is DFQATT and CDR2 is SNEGSKA (reference sequence). The CDR3 sequence is CVASGRTYEQYF. In DNA form, the CDR3 reads TGCGTCGCTTCTGGGAGAACTTACGAGCAGTACTTC.

In this sample, this clonotype turned up many times. The chain carries TRBV5-1 and TRBJ2-7; D gene uncertain. Germline V gene data show CDR1 as SGHRS and CDR2 as YFSETQ. V was pared by 4 bases and J by 3 bases, with 17 bases between. The CDR3 spans 15 residues. CDR3 loop: CASSISRVSNYEQYF. CDR3 nucleotide sequence: TGCGCCAGCAGCATCTCCCGGGTCTCGAACTACGAGCAGTACTTC.

This clonotype occurred a few times. This sequence joins TRBV12-5 and TRBJ2-5, with TRBD2 matching 16 bases. The germline gives CDR1 LGHNT, CDR2 FRNRAP. The CDR3 extends over 16 amino acids. After removal of 6 bases from V and 5 bases from J, the junction contained 6 bases not matched to a gene. CDR3 DNA sequence: TGTGCTAGTGGCACGGGACTAGCGGGAGGGACCGAGACCCAGTACTTC. Protein sequence: CASGTGLAGGTETQYF.

This clonotype was picked up many times. CDR3 region: CASSLFSGRSYEQYF. The CDR3 nucleotides are TGTGCCAGCAGTTTATTTAGTGGGAGGAGCTACGAGCAGTACTTC. The genes are TRBV28 and TRBJ2-7; perhaps TRBD2 as D (6 bases). The germline gives CDR1 MDHEN, CDR2 SYDVKM. CDR3 length equals 15 residues. Deletions cut 1 base from V and 3 bases from J, with 13 bases between.

This clonotype was observed a few times. The CDR3 DNA reads TGTGCCAGCAGTCCTTTAGCGGGAGGAGTCTACGAGCAGTACTTC. Translating gives CASSPLAGGVYEQYF. The chain combines TRBV6-2 or TRBV6-3 with TRBJ2-7; 10 bases line up with TRBD2. This CDR3 region has 15 residues. Per the germline V gene, CDR1 is MNHEY and CDR2 is SVGEGT. Losses at the gene ends were 5 bases for V and 3 bases for J; bases not matched to a gene: 7.

This clonotype has a count of ten or more. V and J are TRBV29-1 and TRBJ2-3; TRBD1 matches at 7 bases. Trimming removed 7 bases from V and 5 bases from J; junction bases left unmatched: 12. Per the germline V gene, CDR1 is SQVTM and CDR2 is ANQGSEA. The CDR3 has 14 amino acids. The CDR3, as DNA: TGCAGCGCTTCAGGGGGAAGAGGTAGAGATACGCAGTATTTT. Translation: CSASGGRGRDTQYF.

In its sample, this clonotype was seen many times. The chain uses TRBV3-1 and TRBJ1-2, with 7 positions matching TRBD1. Per the germline V gene, CDR1 is LGHDT and CDR2 is YNNKEL (reference sequence). V was pared by 6 bases and J by 7 bases, with 2 bases of the junction left unmatched. The CDR3 sequence is 11 residues long. As DNA, the CDR3 is TGTGCCAGCAGGAGGGGGCTTGGCTACACCTTC. Translated, it gives CASRRGLGYTF.